This TCR beta chain was sequenced in a study of blood T cell repertoires in COVID-19. About the study: Specimens from acute and convalescent COVID-19 originated in the United States, Italy and Spain.

V gave up 5 bases and J gave up 8 bases; unmatched junction bases: 6. Germline-derived CDR1 and CDR2 are MNHEY and SMNVEV (reference sequence). The CDR3 length is 13 residues. In the source study's methods: By means of reference gene primer amplification, nucleated cell counts were estimated. This table comes from immunoSEQ multiplex PCR, and its TCRdb copy is limited to in-frame clones, with some not included. That table is the source of V, J and clone size, and D and trimming were worked out from the DNA. The sample consists of tens of thousands of clones, just over 85% of them appearing once. The sequenced material came from peripheral blood. The sequence was collected from a human donor in a cohort sampled during active COVID-19. V and J are TRBV27 and TRBJ1-2, with 9 bases fitting TRBD1. CDR3 in amino acids: CASSPQGAHGYTF. The DNA for the CDR3 is TGTGCCAGCAGTCCACAGGGGGCCCACGGCTACACCTTC.